The 21 T cell receptor beta chains given below trace back to one sample, sequenced in a study of shared clonotypes between healthy human individuals. Here immunoSEQ multiplex PCR was the method, and the copy in TCRdb shows in-frame clones only, minus some. The sample yields millions of clones, 95% seen once. Specimen: naive CD4+ T cells sorted from blood. Subset in this sample: CD45RA+ positively selected. The receptors shown here come from a man younger than 30 in good health.

With respect to this clone: Other DNA variants within this sample encode the same CDR3. This chain links TRBV10-3 with TRBJ1-2; TRBD1 is a possible D gene (5 bases). V lost 4 bases to trimming and J lost 6 bases, with 6 bases between them. CDR3 length: 11 amino acids. The germline gives CDR1 ENHRY, CDR2 SYGVKD. CDR3 residues: CAISVGDGYTF. Here the CDR3 DNA reads TGTGCCATCAGTGTGGGGGATGGCTACACCTTC.

This rearrangement joins TRBV2 to TRBJ2-5; 7 nucleotides line up with TRBD1. CDR3 length equals 14 residues. V lost 5 bases, J lost 2 bases, and 5 bases stayed unmatched. CDR1 is SNHLY and CDR2 is FYNNEI in the germline V gene. The CDR3 reads CASSSQGWQETQYF. The CDR3 DNA sequence: TGTGCCAGCAGTTCACAGGGGTGGCAAGAGACCCAGTACTTC. The full variable domain, rest sourced from reference TRBV2 and TRBJ2-5, is EPEVTQTPSHQVTQMGQEVILRCVPISNHLYFYWYRQILGQKVEFLVSFYNNEISEKSEIFDDQFSVERPDGSNFTLKIRSTKLEDSAMYFCASSSQGWQETQYFGPGTRLLVL.

The rearrangement uses TRBV10-3 and TRBJ1-1; maybe TRBD1 (5 bases). V shed 5 bases and J shed 4 bases, with 14 bases lying between them. The germline gives CDR1 ENHRY, CDR2 SYGVKD. This CDR3 has 14 amino acids. In DNA, the CDR3 is TGTGCCATCAGTCGGACGGGGGTGGTCACTGAAGCTTTCTTT. Its translation: CAISRTGVVTEAFF.

The chain carries TRBV30 and TRBJ2-7; D gene uncertain. Germline CDR1 GTSNPN, CDR2 SVGIG (reference sequence). V shed 3 bases and J shed 0 bases, with 18 bases lying between them. The CDR3 is 16 amino acids. In DNA, the CDR3 is TGTGCCTGGAGCGTTAACGTGTGGGGAAACTCCTACGAGCAGTACTTC. Translating it yields CAWSVNVWGNSYEQYF.

As regards this clone: This CDR3 is also generated by other DNA sequences in the sample. The gene calls are TRBV29-1 and TRBJ1-2; TRBD1 aligns across 7 bases. Germline V gene lookup returns CDR1 SQVTM and CDR2 ANQGSEA. The CDR3 covers 13 residues. Germline trimming cut 6 bases from V and 1 base from J; bases unmatched to any gene: 5. The CDR3 sequence is CSVLTGLNYGYTF. In nucleotides, the CDR3 is TGCAGCGTCCTGACAGGGCTTAACTATGGCTACACCTTC.

The V call is TRBV7-9, the J call TRBJ1-6; 8 positions agree with TRBD1. The trim removed 3 bases at V and 6 bases at J, leaving 4 bases unmatched. Germline V CDR1 and CDR2: SEHNR, FQNEAQ (reference sequence). This CDR3 has 15 residues. CDR3 coding DNA: TGTGCCAGCAGCTTCGACAGGGGTGGTAATTCACCCCTCCACTTT. The encoded protein is CASSFDRGGNSPLHF.

This clone appeared a single time. The chain combines TRBV29-1 with TRBJ2-3; no definite D call. Trimming removed 0 bases at V and 4 bases at J, with 11 bases between. The CDR3 runs 14 residues. Germline V lookup: CDR1 SQVTM, CDR2 ANQGSEA. The CDR3 DNA is TGCAGCGTTGAAGATTTCCGCGACCCAGATACGCAGTATTTT. It encodes CSVEDFRDPDTQYF.

The chain employs TRBV6-1 and TRBJ1-2, with a possible D match to TRBD1 (5 bases). Germline V gives CDR1 MNHNS, CDR2 SASEGT. Trimming shortened V by 1 base and J by 2 bases, and 17 bases separated the two germline ends. CDR3 length: 17 amino acids. CDR3 nucleotides: TGTGCCAGCAGTGAAGGAGGAGGGAGACAGCTAAACTATGGCTACACCTTC. Encoded protein: CASSEGGGRQLNYGYTF.

The chain couples TRBV28 to TRBJ2-3, with D perhaps matching TRBD1 or TRBD2 (6 bases each). The germline V gene encodes CDR1 MDHEN and CDR2 SYDVKM. The CDR3 runs 16 residues. V was cut by 3 bases and J by 6 bases, with 19 bases left in between. CDR3 sequence reads: CASSFQQGGFADTQYF. The CDR3 DNA sequence: TGTGCCAGCAGTTTTCAACAGGGAGGATTTGCGGATACGCAGTATTTT.

The genes are TRBV7-2 and TRBJ2-2; the match to TRBD2 covers 9 bases. The length of the CDR3 is 17 residues. Trimming removed 2 bases from V and 1 base from J; junction bases left unmatched: 5. The germline V gene has CDR1 SGHTA and CDR2 FQGNSA. The CDR3 here is CASSLTGGRGNTGELFF. Written as DNA, the CDR3 is TGTGCCAGCAGCTTAACGGGCGGGAGGGGGAACACCGGGGAGCTGTTTTTT.

The chain uses TRBV5-1 and TRBJ2-3, with TRBD2 matching over 8 bases. V dropped 3 bases and J dropped 1; count of bases not matched to a gene: 4. Germline V CDR1 and CDR2: SGHRS, YFSETQ. This CDR3 region has 15 residues. The CDR3 sequence: CASSSELAGTDTQYF. The CDR3 DNA reads as TGCGCCAGCAGCTCGGAACTAGCGGGCACAGATACGCAGTATTTT.

The V call is TRBV28, the J call TRBJ1-1; 7 bases map to TRBD1. The CDR3 is 14 residues long. Germline CDR1 and CDR2: MDHEN and SYDVKM. With 6 bases clipped from V and 2 bases from J, the junction kept 6 bases outside the gene matches. DNA of the CDR3: TGTGCCAGCAGCCAGGGGGGGGGAAACACTGAAGCTTTCTTT. Its translation: CASSQGGGNTEAFF.

To note about this clone: The sample carries other DNA sequences with the same CDR3. The chain is built from TRBV2 and TRBJ1-5; the D gene is possibly TRBD1 (5 bases). There are 14 residues in the CDR3. Per the germline V gene, CDR1 is SNHLY and CDR2 is FYNNEI. The V and J ends lost 4 bases and 4 bases respectively, with 11 bases between them. The CDR3 DNA reads TGTGCCAGCAGTGGGGGCAGGAGTAATCAGCCCCAGCATTTT. This sequence encodes CASSGGRSNQPQHF.

The rearrangement links TRBV18 to TRBJ1-4; 7 bases fit TRBD1. From germline, CDR1 is KGHSH and CDR2 LQKENI. The CDR3 contains 14 residues. The V segment lost 4 bases and the J segment 3 bases; nucleotides outside the gene matches: 2. The CDR3 loop reads CASSRDRANEKLFF. Here the CDR3 DNA reads TGTGCCAGCTCACGGGACAGAGCTAATGAAAAACTGTTTTTT.

V gene TRBV6-6 combines with J gene TRBJ1-1, with D perhaps TRBD1 (5 bases). The CDR3 is made up of 16 amino acids. From germline, CDR1 is MNHNY and CDR2 SVGAGI (reference sequence). V lost 0 bases and J 1 base, leaving 12 bases between the germline ends. Here the CDR3 reads CASSYSASTANTEAFF. The CDR3 DNA sequence: TGTGCCAGCAGTTACTCAGCCTCGACAGCGAACACTGAAGCTTTCTTT.

The chain combines TRBV9 with TRBJ1-3; D uncertain. Germline loops: CDR1 SGDLS, CDR2 YYNGEE. CDR3 length: 17 amino acids. V shed 0 bases and J shed 0 bases, with 13 bases lying between them. DNA of the CDR3: TGTGCCAGCAGCGTAGCTACGGGAGGGCTCTCTGGAAACACCATATATTTT. Translation gives CASSVATGGLSGNTIYF.

In its sample, this clone was seen once. The same CDR3 arises from other DNA sequences in this sample as well. The chain uses TRBV30 and TRBJ1-1; D unresolved. V dropped 2 bases and J dropped 2 bases, with 6 bases sitting between them. Per the germline V gene, CDR1 is GTSNPN and CDR2 is SVGIG (reference sequence). CDR3 length: 12 residues. CDR3 sequence reads: CAWSQLNTEAFF. The CDR3 DNA is TGTGCCTGGAGTCAACTCAACACTGAAGCTTTCTTT. The full variable domain, rest sourced from reference TRBV30 and TRBJ1-1, is SQTIHQWPATLVQPVGSPLSLECTVEGTSNPNLYWYRQAAGRGLQLLFYSVGIGQISSEVPQNLSASRPQDRQFILSSKKLLLSDSGFYLCAWSQLNTEAFFGQGTRLTVV.

The chain is built from TRBV28 and TRBJ2-4; TRBD2 is a possible D gene (6 bases). V lost 4 bases to trimming and J lost 6 bases, with 13 bases between them. The CDR3 totals 14 residues. Germline CDR1 MDHEN, CDR2 SYDVKM. The CDR3 spells CASSSALGGNIQYF. The CDR3 DNA reads as TGTGCCAGCAGTTCCGCCTTGGGGGGAAACATTCAGTACTTC.

In the case of this clone: This may be a read error: a much more frequent sequence differs by one nucleotide. The sample carries other DNA sequences with the same CDR3. V gene TRBV18 combines with J gene TRBJ1-1; no reliable D call. The germline V and J ends were trimmed by 2 bases and 1 base, with 5 bases remaining between them. Germline CDR1 KGHSH, CDR2 LQKENI. The CDR3 contains 13 residues. Here the CDR3 DNA reads TGTGCCAGCTCACCAAAACAGAACACTGAAGCTTTCTTT. It is translated as CASSPKQNTEAFF.

This chain connects TRBV7-9 to TRBJ2-2; D unresolved. With 9 bases removed from V and 0 bases from J, the gap between germline ends came to 17 bases. Germline values: CDR1 SEHNR, CDR2 FQNEAQ (reference sequence). The CDR3 totals 16 residues. This CDR3 reads CASCQEKISNTGELFF. The CDR3 DNA reads TGTGCCAGTTGCCAGGAGAAAATCTCGAACACCGGGGAGCTGTTTTTT.

This clone came up once. Other DNA sequences in the same sample also yield this CDR3. V usage is TRBV5-1 and J usage is TRBJ1-4; 8 nucleotides agree with TRBD1. V shed 0 bases and J 8 bases; nucleotides not matched to a gene: 3. Germline CDR1 SGHRS, CDR2 YFSETQ. There are 14 residues in the CDR3. The CDR3 DNA sequence: TGCGCCAGCAGCTTGGGACAGGGGAGCGAAAAACTGTTTTTT. It translates to CASSLGQGSEKLFF.